Following are 27 T cell receptor beta chains from one sample sequenced in a study of CD8+ T cells in alopecia areata. The authors extracted RNA and reverse transcribed it into cDNA as the sequencing template. Produced via immunoSEQ multiplex PCR; TCRdb's table is partial and in-frame only. The sample carries a few hundred thousand clones, approximately 61% recorded once. Sequenced material: CD4+ T cells sorted from blood, taken at week 0. The receptors shown here come from a human donor with alopecia areata.

The chain carries TRBV5-1 and TRBJ2-1; the match to TRBD1 covers 8 bases. The germline gives CDR1 SGHRS, CDR2 YFSETQ. The ends lost 3 bases at V and 7 bases at J; junction bases unmatched: 3. The CDR3 extends over 13 amino acids. Written as DNA, the CDR3 is TGCGCCAGCAGCTCCCAGGGGGCGAATGAGCAGTTCTTC. It translates to CASSSQGANEQFF.

The chain joins TRBV10-3 to TRBJ2-6; no clear D. CDR1 is ENHRY and CDR2 is SYGVKD in the germline V gene. The CDR3 contains 12 residues. V was cut by 10 bases and J by 3 bases, with 7 bases left in between. CDR3 region: CATSFGANVLTF. The CDR3 region has the DNA TGTGCCACGTCTTTTGGGGCCAACGTCCTGACTTTC.

This sequence joins TRBV12-5 and TRBJ2-7; no clear D gene. The CDR3 is 12 amino acids. V was cut by 4 bases and J by 5 bases, with 9 bases left in between. Germline loops: CDR1 LGHNT, CDR2 FRNRAP. This CDR3 reads CASGSLQDEQYF. As DNA, the CDR3 is TGTGCTAGTGGTTCCCTTCAAGACGAGCAGTACTTC.

This chain's CDR3 is CASSLAPQEDNEQFF. CDR3 nucleotides: TGTGCCAGCAGCTTGGCCCCCCAGGAGGACAATGAGCAGTTCTTC. This chain links TRBV5-4 with TRBJ2-1; the D gene is possibly TRBD2 (5 bases). The V end lost 0 bases, the J end lost 5 bases, and 12 bases lay between the germline ends. CDR1 and CDR2 (germline): SGHNT, YYREEE (reference sequence). The CDR3 loop spans 15 amino acids.

A few counts support this clone. The J gene is TRBJ2-5, the V gene TRBV29-1, with D possibly being TRBD2 (6 bases). This CDR3 is 12 amino acids long. V gave up 6 bases and J gave up 5 bases, with 13 bases separating them. The germline V gene has CDR1 SQVTM and CDR2 ANQGSEA. For the CDR3, the DNA is TGCAGCGTCTCCTCTGCGGGGGAGACCCAGTACTTC. It specifies CSVSSAGETQYF.

This sequence joins TRBV5-1 and TRBJ2-7; 11 bases map to TRBD2. The V gene's germline CDR1 is SGHRS and CDR2 YFSETQ. This CDR3 is built from 15 residues. The V and J ends lost 4 bases and 2 bases, in that order; junction bases with no gene match: 5. The CDR3 sequence is CASSTGLAETYEQYF. CDR3 sequence (DNA): TGCGCCAGCAGCACGGGACTAGCGGAAACCTACGAGCAGTACTTC.

This chain connects TRBV29-1 to TRBJ1-2, with 7 bases matching TRBD1. The CDR3 has 14 residues. The junction had 9 bases not matched to a gene; V was cut back by 4 bases and J by 4 bases. CDR1 SQVTM and CDR2 ANQGSEA come from the germline V gene. CDR3 residues: CSVANSGTVYGYTF. The DNA for the CDR3 is TGCAGCGTTGCAAATTCCGGGACAGTCTATGGCTACACCTTC.

This clone was counted between two and nine times. This chain joins TRBV30 and TRBJ2-1; TRBD2 matches 9 bases. Unmatched junction bases numbered 4, after V lost 8 bases and J lost 2 bases. The CDR3 contains 13 residues. Germline lookup yields CDR1 GTSNPN and CDR2 SVGIG (reference sequence). Written as DNA, the CDR3 is TGTGCCAGTCTAGCGGGGACCTACAATGAGCAGTTCTTC. Translated, it gives CASLAGTYNEQFF. The whole variable domain, filled in from reference TRBV30 and TRBJ2-1, reads SQTIHQWPATLVQPVGSPLSLECTVEGTSNPNLYWYRQAAGRGLQLLFYSVGIGQISSEVPQNLSASRPQDRQFILSSKKLLLSDSGFYLCASLAGTYNEQFFGPGTRLTVL.

The chain joins TRBV7-8 to TRBJ2-2; D is tentatively TRBD1 or TRBD2 (5 bases each). V was pared by 5 bases and J by 5 bases, with 12 bases between. Germline assignment: CDR1 SGHVS and CDR2 FQNEAQ. The CDR3 extends over 14 amino acids. CDR3 sequence reads: CASSVGPLTGELFF. DNA of the CDR3: TGTGCCAGCAGCGTGGGACCCCTAACCGGGGAGCTGTTTTTT. Drawing the rest from reference TRBV7-8 and TRBJ2-2, the complete variable domain is GAGVSQSPRYKVAKRGQDVALRCDPISGHVSLFWYQQALGQGPEFLTYFQNEAQLDKSGLPSDRFFAERPEGSVSTLKIQRTQQEDSAVYLCASSVGPLTGELFFGEGSRLTVL.

The chain is built from TRBV4-1 and TRBJ2-3; TRBD1 agrees at 8 bases. The CDR3 consists of 15 residues. V gave up 4 bases and J gave up 4 bases; unmatched junction bases: 7. Germline CDR1 is MGHRA and CDR2 is YSYEKL. The DNA for the CDR3 is TGCGCCAGCAGCCTTCTCCAGGGGGCGGCAGATACGCAGTATTTT. It codes for CASSLLQGAADTQYF.

This chain joins TRBV18 and TRBJ2-7; the D gene is possibly TRBD1 (6 bases). From germline, CDR1 is KGHSH and CDR2 LQKENI. V was shortened by 5 bases and J by 9 bases, with 26 bases between the two germline ends. The CDR3 extends over 16 amino acids. The CDR3 DNA sequence: TGTGCCAGCTCATCACGACCCCGGGACACTTTCTTATGGCAGTACTTC. It yields the protein CASSSRPRDTFLWQYF.

V gene TRBV18 combines with J gene TRBJ1-6; D unresolved. This CDR3 has 12 residues. Germline CDR1 and CDR2: KGHSH and LQKENI. V lost 6 bases and J 7 bases, leaving 7 bases between the germline ends. Here the CDR3 DNA reads TGTGCCAGCTCGTCGGGGAATTCACCCCTCCACTTT. Protein product: CASSSGNSPLHF.

J is TRBJ1-2 and V is TRBV13; D remains unclear. Germline values: CDR1 PRHDT, CDR2 FYEKMQ (reference sequence). The CDR3 covers 13 residues. V gave up 1 base and J gave up 4 bases, with 7 bases separating them. CDR3 loop: CASSLESAYGYTF. The DNA for the CDR3 is TGTGCCAGCAGCTTAGAATCAGCCTATGGCTACACCTTC. Together with reference TRBV13 and TRBJ1-2, the CDR3 gives the full variable domain: AAGVIQSPRHLIKEKRETATLKCYPIPRHDTVYWYQQGPGQDPQFLISFYEKMQSDKGSIPDRFSAQQFSDYHSELNMSSLELGDSALYFCASSLESAYGYTFGSGTRLTVV.

The chain couples TRBV5-1 to TRBJ2-5, with a tentative D call TRBD2 (5 bases). Germline CDR1 and CDR2: SGHRS and YFSETQ. This CDR3 is 15 amino acids long. V lost 0 bases to trimming and J lost 1 base, with 10 bases between them. In nucleotides, the CDR3 is TGCGCCAGCAGCTTGGACCCGGCGGGCCAAGAGACCCAGTACTTC. It codes for CASSLDPAGQETQYF. Looking up the rest from reference TRBV5-1 and TRBJ2-5 gives the full variable domain: KAGVTQTPRYLIKTRGQQVTLSCSPISGHRSVSWYQQTPGQGLQFLFEYFSETQRNKGNFPGRFSGRQFSNSRSEMNVSTLELGDSALYLCASSLDPAGQETQYFGPGTRLLVL.

The rearrangement uses TRBV4-2 and TRBJ2-2, with a possible D match to TRBD1 (5 bases). From germline, CDR1 is LGHNA and CDR2 YNFKEQ. The length of the CDR3 is 14 residues. V was trimmed by 5 bases and J by 0 bases, leaving 7 bases between them. This chain's CDR3 is CASSSRANTGELFF. CDR3 bases: TGTGCCAGCAGCTCCAGGGCGAACACCGGGGAGCTGTTTTTT.

In this sample, this clone turned up once. The rearrangement uses TRBV30 and TRBJ1-2; D remains unclear. The V end was cut by 7 bases, the J end by 7 bases, with 19 bases between. Germline values: CDR1 GTSNPN, CDR2 SVGIG (reference sequence). The CDR3 runs 13 residues. CDR3 sequence: CASWEERVGGYTF. DNA of the CDR3: TGTGCCTCATGGGAGGAGAGGGTTGGTGGCTACACCTTC.

This rearrangement joins TRBV9 to TRBJ1-6, with a tentative D call TRBD1 (6 bases). V was clipped by 0 bases and J by 5 bases, with 9 bases between them. Germline CDR1 reads SGDLS; CDR2 reads YYNGEE. This CDR3 region has 15 residues. In DNA, the CDR3 is TGTGCCAGCAGCGTAGCCGGACAGAATAATTCACCCCTCCACTTT. Translating gives CASSVAGQNNSPLHF. Together with reference TRBV9 and TRBJ1-6, the CDR3 gives the full variable domain: DSGVTQTPKHLITATGQRVTLRCSPRSGDLSVYWYQQSLDQGLQFLIQYYNGEERAKGNILERFSAQQFPDLHSELNLSSLELGDSALYFCASSVAGQNNSPLHFGNGTRLTVT.

V usage is TRBV4-3 and J usage is TRBJ1-2; D may be TRBD1 (5 bases). Germline CDR1 reads LGHNA; CDR2 reads YSLEER. The CDR3 has 15 residues. V lost 1 base and J 4 bases, leaving 13 bases between the germline ends. For the CDR3, the DNA is TGCGCCAGCAGCCAAGGGCAGGGTTTGGGCTATGGCTACACCTTC. It codes for CASSQGQGLGYGYTF.

This clone was detected a few times. For the CDR3, the DNA is TGCGCCAGCAGCCAAGGTCTGCAGGCCCGTGGCTACACCTTC. Translating it yields CASSQGLQARGYTF. V gene TRBV4-3 combines with J gene TRBJ1-2; D remains unclear. V lost 1 base to trimming and J lost 7 bases, with 13 bases between them. Germline CDR1 LGHNA, CDR2 YSLEER. The CDR3 has 14 residues.

J is TRBJ2-1 and V is TRBV29-1, with TRBD2 identical over 9 bases. Germline V lookup: CDR1 SQVTM, CDR2 ANQGSEA. The V and J ends lost 0 bases and 7 bases, in that order; junction bases with no gene match: 7. CDR3 length: 15 amino acids. The CDR3: CSVEDRRLAGNEQFF. Here the CDR3 DNA reads TGCAGCGTTGAAGACCGGCGGCTAGCGGGGAATGAGCAGTTCTTC.

This chain connects TRBV5-4 to TRBJ2-3; TRBD1 aligns across 10 bases. Germline values: CDR1 SGHNT, CDR2 YYREEE (reference sequence). The CDR3 covers 14 residues. The V gene end was trimmed by 4 bases and the J gene end by 5 bases; junction bases not matched to a gene: 4. As DNA, the CDR3 is TGTGCCAGCAGCCACGGACAGGGGGGAGATACGCAGTATTTT. Its protein is CASSHGQGGDTQYF. Full variable domain (outside the CDR3, taken from reference TRBV5-4 and TRBJ2-3): ETGVTQSPTHLIKTRGQQVTLRCSSQSGHNTVSWYQQALGQGPQFIFQYYREEENGRGNFPPRFSGLQFPNYSSELNVNALELDDSALYLCASSHGQGGDTQYFGPGTRLTVL.

This clone showed up just once. The rearrangement joins TRBV6-5 to TRBJ2-7, with TRBD2 identical over 8 bases. Germline V CDR1 and CDR2: MNHEY, SVGAGI. Trimming cost V 4 bases and J 0 bases; bases outside gene matches: 5. The CDR3 sequence is 15 residues long. CDR3: CASSSPGGSSYEQYF. CDR3 bases: TGTGCCAGCAGTTCCCCGGGAGGGAGCTCCTACGAGCAGTACTTC.

About this clone: Germline is not matched at one junction end, which may reflect a read error. This chain joins TRBV30 and TRBJ2-6; D unclear. This CDR3 region has 11 residues. Germline CDR1 is GTSNPN and CDR2 is SVGIG (reference sequence). In DNA form, the CDR3 reads TGTGCCTGGAGTGGGTCCAACGTCCTGACTTTC. Encoded protein: CAWSGSNVLTF.

The chain employs TRBV7-9 and TRBJ2-2, with unresolved D. Trimming cost V 0 bases and J 5 bases, with 1 base left between them. Germline-derived CDR1 and CDR2 are SEHNR and FQNEAQ (reference sequence). This CDR3 comprises 12 residues. CDR3 protein: CASSLATGELFF. The CDR3 bases are TGTGCCAGCAGCTTAGCAACCGGGGAGCTGTTTTTT.

A few counts support this clone. The chain couples TRBV29-1 to TRBJ2-7; D possibly matches TRBD1 or TRBD2 (5 bases each). Germline CDR1 is SQVTM and CDR2 is ANQGSEA. The CDR3 is 13 residues long. Trimming took 6 bases from V and 3 from J, leaving 15 bases between them. The CDR3 DNA reads TGCAGCGTGAGCCAAGGGGCGGGCTACGAGCAGTACTTC. Translating it yields CSVSQGAGYEQYF.

This clone has just a few counts. V is TRBV2 and J is TRBJ1-1; weak D call: TRBD1 (5 bases). The CDR3 is made up of 15 amino acids. The germline V gene has CDR1 SNHLY and CDR2 FYNNEI. Trimming removed 6 bases from V and 4 bases from J, with 18 bases in between. This CDR3 is CASSRGEVWGTEAFF. The CDR3 coding sequence is TGTGCCAGCAGCCGGGGGGAGGTGTGGGGCACTGAAGCTTTCTTT.

The chain has TRBV29-1 and TRBJ1-1; possibly TRBD1 for D (6 bases). CDR1 and CDR2 (germline): SQVTM, ANQGSEA. The germline V and J ends were trimmed by 6 bases and 1 base, with 12 bases remaining between them. The CDR3 extends over 13 amino acids. The CDR3 region is CSVRGDKNTEAFF. The DNA of the CDR3 is TGCAGCGTCAGGGGAGATAAGAACACTGAAGCTTTCTTT.